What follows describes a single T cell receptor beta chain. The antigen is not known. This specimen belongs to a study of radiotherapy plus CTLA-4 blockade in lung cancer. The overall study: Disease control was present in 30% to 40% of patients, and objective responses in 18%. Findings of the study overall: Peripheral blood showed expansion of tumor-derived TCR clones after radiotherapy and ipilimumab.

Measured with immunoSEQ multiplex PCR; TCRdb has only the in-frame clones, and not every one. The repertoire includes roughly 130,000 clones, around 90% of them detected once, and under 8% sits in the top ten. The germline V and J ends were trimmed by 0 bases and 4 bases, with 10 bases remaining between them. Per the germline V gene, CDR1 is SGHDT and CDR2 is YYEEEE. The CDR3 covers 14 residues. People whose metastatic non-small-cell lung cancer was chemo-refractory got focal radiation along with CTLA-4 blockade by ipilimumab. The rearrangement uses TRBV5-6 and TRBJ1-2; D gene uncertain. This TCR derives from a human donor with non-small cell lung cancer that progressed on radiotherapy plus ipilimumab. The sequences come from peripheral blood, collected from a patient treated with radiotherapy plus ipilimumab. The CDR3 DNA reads TGTGCCAGCAGCTTGGGAGGGTTCCTCTATGGCTACACCTTC. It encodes CASSLGGFLYGYTF.